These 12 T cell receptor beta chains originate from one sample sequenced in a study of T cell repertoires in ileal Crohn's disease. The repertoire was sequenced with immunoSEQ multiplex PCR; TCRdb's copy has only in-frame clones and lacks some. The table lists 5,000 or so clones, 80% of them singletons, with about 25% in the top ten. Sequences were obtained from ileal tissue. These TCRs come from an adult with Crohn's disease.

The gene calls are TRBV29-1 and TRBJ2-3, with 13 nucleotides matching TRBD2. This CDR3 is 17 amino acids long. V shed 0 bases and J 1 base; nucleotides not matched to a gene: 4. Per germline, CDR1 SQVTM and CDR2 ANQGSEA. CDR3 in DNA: TGCAGCGTTGAAGAATTCGGACTAGCGGGAGGCACAGATACGCAGTATTTT. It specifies CSVEEFGLAGGTDTQYF.

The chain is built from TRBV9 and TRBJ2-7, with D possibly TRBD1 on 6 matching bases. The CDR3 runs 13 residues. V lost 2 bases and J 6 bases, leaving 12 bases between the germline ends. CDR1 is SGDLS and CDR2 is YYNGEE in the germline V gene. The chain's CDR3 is CASSVRQGSEQYF. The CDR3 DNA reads TGTGCCAGCAGCGTTCGGCAGGGGTCCGAGCAGTACTTC. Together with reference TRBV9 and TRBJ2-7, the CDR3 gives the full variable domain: DSGVTQTPKHLITATGQRVTLRCSPRSGDLSVYWYQQSLDQGLQFLIQYYNGEERAKGNILERFSAQQFPDLHSELNLSSLELGDSALYFCASSVRQGSEQYFGPGTRLTVT.

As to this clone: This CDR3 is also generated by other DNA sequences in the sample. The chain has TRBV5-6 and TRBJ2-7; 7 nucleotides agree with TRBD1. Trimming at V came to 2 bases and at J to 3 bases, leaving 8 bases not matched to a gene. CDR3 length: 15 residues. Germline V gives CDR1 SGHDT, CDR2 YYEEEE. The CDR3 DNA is TGTGCCAGCAGCTTAGAAACCAGGGGGAGCTACGAGCAGTACTTC. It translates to CASSLETRGSYEQYF.

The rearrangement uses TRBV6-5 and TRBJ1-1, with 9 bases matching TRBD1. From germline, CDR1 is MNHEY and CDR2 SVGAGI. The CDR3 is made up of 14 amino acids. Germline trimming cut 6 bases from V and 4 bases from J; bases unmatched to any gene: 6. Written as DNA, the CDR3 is TGTGCCAGCAGCCGTCGGACAGGGGCCACTGAAGCTTTCTTT. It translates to CASSRRTGATEAFF.

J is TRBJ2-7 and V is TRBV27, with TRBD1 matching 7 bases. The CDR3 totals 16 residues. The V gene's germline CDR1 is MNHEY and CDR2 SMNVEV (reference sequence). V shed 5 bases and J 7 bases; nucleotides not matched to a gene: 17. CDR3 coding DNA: TGTGCCAGCAGTCCCCGTTGGGTGACAGGGCGTGGGGAGCAGTACTTC. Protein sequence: CASSPRWVTGRGEQYF.

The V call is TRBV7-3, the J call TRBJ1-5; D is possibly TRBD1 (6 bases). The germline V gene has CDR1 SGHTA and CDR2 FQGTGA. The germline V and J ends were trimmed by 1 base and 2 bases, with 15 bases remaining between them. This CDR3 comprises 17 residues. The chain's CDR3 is CASSLILQGGGNQPQHF. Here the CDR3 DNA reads TGTGCCAGCAGCTTAATTTTACAGGGAGGGGGCAATCAGCCCCAGCATTTT.

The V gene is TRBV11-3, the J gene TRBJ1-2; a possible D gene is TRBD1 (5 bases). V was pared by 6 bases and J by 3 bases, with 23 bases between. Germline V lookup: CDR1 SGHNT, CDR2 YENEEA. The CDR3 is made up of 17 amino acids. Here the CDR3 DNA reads TGTGCCAGCAGGCTCTTACCGGACAACAAGCCGGACTATGGCTACACCTTC. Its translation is CASRLLPDNKPDYGYTF.

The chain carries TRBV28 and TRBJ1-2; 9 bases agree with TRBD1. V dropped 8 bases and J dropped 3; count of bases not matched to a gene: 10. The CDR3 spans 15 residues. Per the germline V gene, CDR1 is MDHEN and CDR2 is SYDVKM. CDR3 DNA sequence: TGTGCCAGCCAGACTCAGGGACAGGGCCACTATGGCTACACCTTC. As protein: CASQTQGQGHYGYTF.

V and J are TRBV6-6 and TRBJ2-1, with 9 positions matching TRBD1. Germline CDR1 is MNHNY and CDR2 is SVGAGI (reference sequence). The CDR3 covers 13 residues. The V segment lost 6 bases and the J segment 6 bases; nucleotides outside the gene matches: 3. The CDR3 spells CASRDRGFNEQFF. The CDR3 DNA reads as TGTGCCAGCAGGGACAGGGGATTCAATGAGCAGTTCTTC.

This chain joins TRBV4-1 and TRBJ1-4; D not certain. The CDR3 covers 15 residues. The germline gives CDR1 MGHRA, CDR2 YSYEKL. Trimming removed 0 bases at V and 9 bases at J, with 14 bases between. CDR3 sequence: CASSQEAREAKKLFF. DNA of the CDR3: TGCGCCAGCAGCCAAGAGGCGAGGGAAGCTAAAAAACTGTTTTTT.

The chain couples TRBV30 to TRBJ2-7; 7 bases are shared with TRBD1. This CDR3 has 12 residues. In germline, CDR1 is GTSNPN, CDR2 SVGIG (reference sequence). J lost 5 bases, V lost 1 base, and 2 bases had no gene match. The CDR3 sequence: CAWSGGGDEQYF. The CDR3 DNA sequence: TGTGCCTGGAGTGGAGGGGGCGACGAGCAGTACTTC.

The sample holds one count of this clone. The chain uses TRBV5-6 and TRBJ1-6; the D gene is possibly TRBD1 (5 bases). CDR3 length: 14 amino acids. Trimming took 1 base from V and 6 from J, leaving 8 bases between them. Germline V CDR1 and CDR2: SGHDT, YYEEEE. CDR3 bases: TGTGCCAGCAGCTTGAGGGGAATTAATTCACCCCTCCACTTT. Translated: CASSLRGINSPLHF.